Listed here are 31 T cell receptor beta chains from one sample, sequenced in a study of OX40 agonist ivuxolimab in advanced cancers. Profiling relied on immunoSEQ multiplex PCR, and the TCRdb table lists in-frame clones only, not all of them. Counted here are about 54,000 clones, roughly 89% occurring once; the ten biggest clones make up 1.3% to 1.5%. Sequencing used CD4+ or CD8+ T cells sorted from blood, obtained in a trial of the OX40 agonist ivuxolimab. These receptors were obtained from an adult with an advanced solid tumor such as melanoma, head and neck, liver or kidney cancer.

V is TRBV5-1 and J is TRBJ1-5, with D uncertain. Germline CDR1 reads SGHRS; CDR2 reads YFSETQ. This CDR3 is 12 amino acids long. Deletions cut 4 bases from V and 5 bases from J, with 7 bases between. The CDR3 coding sequence is TGCGCCAGCAGCCGGATGGATCAGCCCCAGCATTTT. Translated, it gives CASSRMDQPQHF.

This rearrangement joins TRBV30 to TRBJ2-6; D gene ambiguous. The CDR3 is made up of 13 amino acids. Deletions cut 0 bases from V and 4 bases from J, with 4 bases between. Looked up from germline, CDR1 is GTSNPN and CDR2 is SVGIG (reference sequence). The CDR3 bases are TGTGCCTGGAGTGTACGCGGGGCCAACGTCCTGACTTTC. This codes for CAWSVRGANVLTF.

J is TRBJ1-5 and V is TRBV6-6, with D hard to call. Germline V gives CDR1 MNHNY, CDR2 SVGAGI (reference sequence). Between the trimmed V and J ends, which lost 5 bases and 1 base, there was a span of 12 bases. The length of the CDR3 is 15 residues. The CDR3 protein is CASSLDGGSNQPQHF. In DNA, the CDR3 is TGTGCCAGCAGTCTCGACGGAGGCAGCAATCAGCCCCAGCATTTT.

The V gene is TRBV7-2, the J gene TRBJ1-1; D is ambiguous. Between the trimmed V and J ends, which lost 3 bases and 1 base, there was a span of 9 bases. The CDR3 extends over 14 amino acids. CDR1 is SGHTA, CDR2 FQGNSA, per germline. The DNA for the CDR3 is TGTGCCAGCAGCTTGGGCTACTGGAACACTGAAGCTTTCTTT. Its protein product is CASSLGYWNTEAFF.

The J gene is TRBJ1-1, the V gene TRBV19; no clear D gene. Trimming removed 7 bases from V and 4 bases from J, with 10 bases in between. Per germline, CDR1 LNHDA and CDR2 SQIVND (reference sequence). The CDR3 has 12 residues. CDR3 bases: TGTGCCAGTAATGGTTACGGCACTGAAGCTTTCTTT. This sequence encodes CASNGYGTEAFF.

J is TRBJ1-1 and V is TRBV18; no firm D call. The CDR3 extends over 14 amino acids. V gave up 4 bases and J gave up 1 base, with 10 bases separating them. Per the germline V gene, CDR1 is KGHSH and CDR2 is LQKENI. The CDR3 protein is CASSRQETNTEAFF. The CDR3 DNA sequence: TGTGCCAGCTCACGCCAGGAAACGAACACTGAAGCTTTCTTT.

The V call is TRBV10-3, the J call TRBJ2-7; tentatively, D is TRBD1 (5 bases). The CDR3 consists of 19 residues. In germline, CDR1 is ENHRY, CDR2 SYGVKD. V was cut by 0 bases and J by 3 bases, with 24 bases left in between. The CDR3, as DNA: TGTGCCATCAGTGAGTCGTTTAACAGGAGAAAGGCCCTTTTCTACGAGCAGTACTTC. Protein product: CAISESFNRRKALFYEQYF.

The rearrangement joins TRBV19 to TRBJ2-3; D is uncertain. V was cut by 10 bases and J by 2 bases, with 16 bases left in between. CDR1 and CDR2 (germline): LNHDA, SQIVND (reference sequence). The CDR3 length is 14 residues. CDR3 DNA: TGTGCCACCAGCCCCGGGCCCAACACAGATACGCAGTATTTT. Encoded protein: CATSPGPNTDTQYF.

DNA for the CDR3: TGCGCCAGCAGGGGGACAGGGTGGGTCGACGGTGAAAAACTGTTTTTT. It is translated as CASRGTGWVDGEKLFF. V gene TRBV10-2 combines with J gene TRBJ1-4, with 9 bases lining up with TRBD1. The CDR3 spans 16 residues. V trimming: 6 bases; J trimming: 7 bases; junction bases outside the gene matches: 12. The germline CDR1 and CDR2 sequences are WSHSY and SAAADI.

The chain has TRBV18 and TRBJ2-1; 12 bases are a match to TRBD2. V lost 1 base to trimming and J lost 8 bases; unmatched junction nucleotides: 6. The CDR3 is 16 residues long. Germline CDR1 KGHSH, CDR2 LQKENI. The CDR3 DNA reads TGTGCCAGCTCACCACAAAGGACTAGCGGGACGGATGAGCAGTTCTTC. It is translated as CASSPQRTSGTDEQFF. The full variable domain, with the rest looked up from reference TRBV18 and TRBJ2-1, is NAGVMQNPRHLVRRRGQEARLRCSPMKGHSHVYWYRQLPEEGLKFMVYLQKENIIDESGMPKERFSAEFPKEGPSILRIQQVVRGDSAAYFCASSPQRTSGTDEQFFGPGTRLTVL.

This rearrangement joins TRBV4-1 to TRBJ1-4; D may be TRBD1 (6 bases). The V end was cut by 4 bases, the J end by 2 bases, with 17 bases between. The CDR3 runs to 17 residues. CDR1 and CDR2 (germline): MGHRA, YSYEKL. In DNA, the CDR3 is TGCGCCAGCAGCCGGTCGGGGGCGATGGGGACTAATGAAAAACTGTTTTTT. Protein sequence: CASSRSGAMGTNEKLFF.

This chain uses TRBV6-5 with TRBJ1-1; D unresolved. With 5 bases removed from V and 3 bases from J, the gap between germline ends came to 10 bases. Looked up from germline, CDR1 is MNHEY and CDR2 is SVGAGI. This CDR3 is 13 amino acids long. In nucleotides, the CDR3 is TGTGCCAGCAGTGTTGAGGGATACACTGAAGCTTTCTTT. It is translated as CASSVEGYTEAFF.

CDR3 nucleotides: TGTGCCATCAGTGAGTCGACGAGCACAGATACGCAGTATTTT. This codes for CAISESTSTDTQYF. The J gene is TRBJ2-3, the V gene TRBV10-3; D not resolved. Per the germline V gene, CDR1 is ENHRY and CDR2 is SYGVKD. The V end was cut by 0 bases, the J end by 0 bases, with 4 bases between. The CDR3 is 14 residues long.

J is TRBJ2-1 and V is TRBV28, with D tentatively TRBD2 (7 bases). Trimming removed 6 bases at V and 5 bases at J, with 14 bases between. Germline V gives CDR1 MDHEN, CDR2 SYDVKM. The CDR3 covers 14 residues. The CDR3 loop reads CASSVPGGHNEQFF. The CDR3 bases are TGTGCCAGCAGCGTTCCGGGGGGCCACAATGAGCAGTTCTTC.

The chain carries TRBV6-6 and TRBJ2-5; no reliable D call. This CDR3 spans 11 amino acids. Trimming cost V 5 bases and J 2 bases, with 3 bases left between them. Germline V gene lookup returns CDR1 MNHNY and CDR2 SVGAGI (reference sequence). The CDR3 coding sequence is TGTGCCAGCAGTATTCAAGAGACCCAGTACTTC. Amino acid sequence: CASSIQETQYF.

V gene TRBV9 combines with J gene TRBJ1-1; D unclear. Germline CDR1 SGDLS, CDR2 YYNGEE. Trimming removed 4 bases from V and 0 bases from J, with 13 bases in between. The CDR3 has 15 residues. CDR3 in amino acids: CASSPVVGLNTEAFF. Here the CDR3 DNA reads TGTGCCAGCAGCCCAGTGGTAGGACTGAACACTGAAGCTTTCTTT.

Only a few counts were recorded for this clone. The chain employs TRBV5-1 and TRBJ2-1, with 14 bases lining up with TRBD2. The length of the CDR3 is 18 residues. The trim removed 0 bases at V and 7 bases at J, leaving 9 bases unmatched. Germline assignment: CDR1 SGHRS and CDR2 YFSETQ. The CDR3 DNA follows: TGCGCCAGCAGCTTGGGGGGGACTAGCGGGAGTCCTTTGAATGAGCAGTTCTTC. Its protein product is CASSLGGTSGSPLNEQFF.

This chain connects TRBV12-5 to TRBJ1-1, with TRBD1 matching over 9 bases. V lost 7 bases to trimming and J lost 4 bases; unmatched junction nucleotides: 7. Per the germline V gene, CDR1 is LGHNT and CDR2 is FRNRAP. The CDR3 runs to 14 residues. In DNA, the CDR3 is TGTGCTAGTGCCCGAGGGACAGGGATCACTGAAGCTTTCTTT. Its protein product is CASARGTGITEAFF.

The CDR3 loop reads CASRNSGGSNTGELFF. As DNA, the CDR3 is TGTGCCTCGCGCAATAGCGGGGGGTCGAACACCGGGGAGCTGTTTTTT. The rearrangement joins TRBV10-3 to TRBJ2-2, with 10 bases matching TRBD2. Germline CDR1 ENHRY, CDR2 SYGVKD. With V trimmed by 11 bases and J by 0 bases, 9 bases remained unmatched. This CDR3 has 16 amino acids.

The V and J genes are TRBV4-1 and TRBJ2-3; 7 bases map to TRBD2. With 4 bases clipped from V and 4 bases from J, the junction kept 11 bases outside the gene matches. CDR1 is MGHRA and CDR2 is YSYEKL in the germline V gene. CDR3 size: 16 residues. The CDR3 sequence is CASSPLAGGRADTQYF. The DNA of the CDR3 is TGCGCCAGCAGCCCCCTTGCCGGGGGGAGGGCAGATACGCAGTATTTT.

This clone was counted a single time. The chain has TRBV19 and TRBJ1-5; TRBD1 is a possible D gene (5 bases). This CDR3 has 17 residues. V was pared by 6 bases and J by 0 bases, with 18 bases between. Germline lookup yields CDR1 LNHDA and CDR2 SQIVND (reference sequence). CDR3 in DNA: TGTGCCAGTAGGGCGCCTGGGACGGCTTATAGCAATCAGCCCCAGCATTTT. Translation gives CASRAPGTAYSNQPQHF.

V is TRBV7-2 and J is TRBJ1-2; D call uncertain. The V gene lost 0 bases and the J gene lost 3 bases, with 11 bases spanning the gap. The CDR3 is 15 residues long. Germline CDR1 is SGHTA and CDR2 is FQGNSA. The CDR3: CASSLASQTHYGYTF. CDR3 nucleotide sequence: TGTGCCAGCAGCTTAGCCTCCCAGACTCACTATGGCTACACCTTC.

The V and J genes are TRBV6-6 and TRBJ2-7, with D maybe TRBD1 (6 bases). Germline V gene data show CDR1 as MNHNY and CDR2 as SVGAGI (reference sequence). CDR3 length: 14 amino acids. V lost 2 bases, J lost 5 bases, and 13 bases lay in between. CDR3 in amino acids: CASSYPTQGNEQYF. CDR3 coding DNA: TGTGCCAGCAGTTACCCGACCCAGGGGAACGAGCAGTACTTC.

As for this clone: A read error is likely, as this CDR3 ends without the conserved phenylalanine or tryptophan. The chain uses TRBV30 and TRBJ1-2; D gene ambiguous. Germline V gene lookup returns CDR1 GTSNPN and CDR2 SVGIG (reference sequence). This CDR3 has 11 residues. V lost 7 bases, J lost 7 bases, and 13 bases lay in between. The CDR3 reads CASFPGFGYTL. The CDR3 DNA follows: TGTGCCTCTTTCCCCGGGTTTGGCTACACCCTC.

The J gene is TRBJ2-1, the V gene TRBV11-3, with TRBD2 identical over 8 bases. J was trimmed by 8 bases and V by 3 bases; bases with no gene match: 3. CDR1 SGHNT and CDR2 YENEEA come from the germline V gene. The CDR3 is made up of 13 amino acids. DNA for the CDR3: TGTGCCAGCAGCTTGCGGGGGGCTCATGAGCAGTTCTTC. Amino acids: CASSLRGAHEQFF.

The chain carries TRBV28 and TRBJ2-7, with D maybe TRBD2 (7 bases). CDR1 is MDHEN, CDR2 SYDVKM, per germline. The CDR3 has 14 amino acids. Trimming pared 4 bases from V and 1 base from J, leaving 11 bases between. CDR3 coding DNA: TGTGCCAGCAGTTCAAGGGGGGGATCCTACGAGCAGTACTTC. Its translation is CASSSRGGSYEQYF.

In this sample, this clone turned up a few times. This chain uses TRBV19 with TRBJ2-3; tentatively, D is TRBD1 (5 bases). Per the germline V gene, CDR1 is LNHDA and CDR2 is SQIVND (reference sequence). This CDR3 spans 14 amino acids. The V gene lost 3 bases and the J gene lost 2 bases, with 9 bases spanning the gap. The CDR3 DNA is TGTGCCAGTAGTATCAGGGCTTACACAGATACGCAGTATTTT. This codes for CASSIRAYTDTQYF.

The chain uses TRBV6-5 and TRBJ2-7; 9 positions agree with TRBD1. V shed 6 bases and J 6 bases; nucleotides not matched to a gene: 6. Germline values: CDR1 MNHEY, CDR2 SVGAGI. The CDR3 length is 13 residues. The CDR3 loop reads CASRSTDRGEQYF. The CDR3 bases are TGTGCCAGCAGGTCGACGGACAGGGGCGAGCAGTACTTC.

The CDR3 DNA sequence: TGCGCCAGCAGCTTGGGGGAAGAGGTGAATGAGCAGTTCTTC. It yields the protein CASSLGEEVNEQFF. The chain links TRBV5-1 to TRBJ2-1; no firm D call. CDR1 is SGHRS, CDR2 YFSETQ, per germline. CDR3 size: 14 residues. Trimming removed 0 bases from V and 7 bases from J, with 11 bases in between.

V is TRBV9 and J is TRBJ1-2; 9 bases are a match to TRBD1. The CDR3 is 13 amino acids. Germline V gives CDR1 SGDLS, CDR2 YYNGEE. Unmatched junction bases numbered 7, after V lost 3 bases and J lost 10 bases. CDR3 coding DNA: TGTGCCAGCAGCGCGGGGACAGGGACCTCCTACACCTTC. Protein: CASSAGTGTSYTF.

This clone was detected once. The V gene is TRBV18, the J gene TRBJ2-7; no definite D call. V was cut by 5 bases and J by 0 bases, with 17 bases left in between. Germline CDR1 is KGHSH and CDR2 is LQKENI. The CDR3 extends over 16 amino acids. The CDR3 reads CASSAKDLSPSYEQYF. For the CDR3, the DNA is TGTGCCAGCTCAGCGAAGGATCTCAGCCCCTCCTACGAGCAGTACTTC.